The rows below give T cell receptor beta chains drawn from one sample of a study of OX40 agonist ivuxolimab in advanced cancers. The protocol was immunoSEQ multiplex PCR, while the TCRdb copy is restricted to in-frame clones and leaves out a portion. This sample has some 70,000 clones; roughly 83% occur once, and the top ten carry approximately 2.1%. The specimen comprised CD4+ or CD8+ T cells sorted from blood, sampled in a trial of the OX40 agonist ivuxolimab. These receptors originate from an adult with an advanced solid tumor such as melanoma, head and neck, liver or kidney cancer. CDR3s leave out the opening cysteine and the closing phenylalanine or tryptophan.

TRBJ2-1,TRBV18,ASSPIQAYNEQF
TRBJ2-7,TRBV27,ASSYSAASYEQY
TRBJ2-4,TRBV6-6,ASSYERAKNIQY
TRBJ2-6,TRBV15,ATSKGTGANVLT
TRBJ1-1,TRBV19,ASSIWGGRGTEAF
TRBJ1-5,TRBV5-6,ASSRRSAAPNQPQH
TRBJ2-5,TRBV5-6,ASSLSNPDQETQY
TRBJ1-3,TRBV18,ASSPDRHSGNTIY
TRBJ2-7,TRBV19,ASTLAPTGGGYEQY
TRBJ1-1,TRBV7-2,ASSARPGPGAEAF
TRBJ1-5,TRBV5-1,ASSPGQGMQPQH
TRBJ2-6,TRBV15,ATSREGQDRSTYSGANVLT
TRBJ2-5,TRBV5-6,ASTNFPIHRGLETQY
TRBJ1-6,TRBV9,ASSVDGTPNSPLH
TRBJ2-6,TRBV18,ASSPGGQWSGANVLT
TRBJ1-2,TRBV28,ASSLFSGGNYGYT
TRBJ1-5,TRBV5-3,ARSYSGDNQPQH
TRBJ2-5,TRBV7-2,ASSLAGQGGRYQETQY
TRBJ1-3,TRBV5-4,ASSLDQGWNTIY
TRBJ2-7,TRBV6-5,ASKFRVGYEQY
TRBJ2-1,TRBV5-1,ASSLELLAGADEQF
TRBJ1-2,TRBV5-1,ASSLADRLYGYT
TRBJ1-1,TRBV15,ATSRGRWVTGEGTEAF
TRBJ1-1,TRBV28,ASSSPLDRPMNTEAF
TRBJ2-2,TRBV29-1,SVTGGYTGELF
TRBJ1-2,TRBV7-9,ASSQQGFKNGYT
TRBJ2-2,TRBV28,ASSLSFAGGRNVEELF